This T cell receptor beta chain was sequenced during a study of CD8 T cells in Susac syndrome. With random hexamers, roughly 0.5 to 1 ug RNA was reverse transcribed. With immunoSEQ multiplex PCR, TCR beta CDR3 was amplified across 54 Vbeta and 13 Jbeta. TCRdb processed the immunoSEQ multiplex PCR reads anew with MiXCR; each CDR3 protein has one entry. The sample consists of fewer than 350,000 distinct CDR3 sequences, almost 85% of them appearing once. Trimming at V came to 6 bases and at J to 7 bases, leaving 12 bases not matched to a gene. The CDR3 has 15 amino acids. Peripheral blood CD8+ and CD4+ T cells were profiled by TCR beta sequencing. TEMRA cells were FACS-enriched, unlike CD8+ and CD4+ T cells, which were negatively isolated.

The rearrangement joins TRBV12-3 or TRBV12-4 to TRBJ1-5; 7 nucleotides agree with TRBD1. This sequence was found in a human donor with multiple sclerosis. The sample consisted of CD8+ T cells from PBMCs. CDR3 nucleotide sequence: TGTGCCAGCAGCCCAGGGGGAAAAGAGAGACAGCCCCAGCATTTT. Translating gives CASSPGGKERQPQHF.